Sequencing of this T cell receptor beta chain was carried out in a study of shared clonotypes between healthy human individuals. J gave up 0 bases and V 8 bases, and 14 bases lay outside the gene matches. The CDR3 covers 19 residues. Looked up from germline, CDR1 is SNHLY and CDR2 is FYNNEI. Clones were sequenced by immunoSEQ multiplex PCR, and TCRdb holds only the in-frame ones, with some missing. The sample contains about 1.5 million clones, about 96% of which appear only once. The specimen sequenced was naive CD4+ T cells sorted from blood. Subset given: CD45RA+ positively selected. V and J are TRBV2 and TRBJ2-1; 12 bases fit TRBD2. This receptor was obtained from a man aged 25-45 years in good health. In DNA form, the CDR3 reads TGTGCCAGCCGACGGACTAGCGGGATACCCGATCGCTCCTACAATGAGCAGTTCTTC. The encoded protein is CASRRTSGIPDRSYNEQFF.